These 9 T cell receptor beta chains were sequenced from one sample in a study of long-term antiretroviral therapy in people with HIV. This was the immunoSEQ v3.0 assay at survey level. Measured with immunoSEQ multiplex PCR; TCRdb has only the in-frame clones, and not every one. The sample records approximately 15,000 clones, about 82% being singletons. The sample in question was unsorted PBMCs, obtained 1.8 years before starting antiretroviral therapy. Receptor source: a woman between 40 and 55 years old with HIV.

V usage is TRBV11-2 and J usage is TRBJ2-5; 11 bases are shared with TRBD2. V gave up 4 bases and J gave up 1 base; unmatched junction bases: 8. The CDR3 contains 17 residues. Germline assignment: CDR1 SGHAT and CDR2 FQNNGV. The CDR3 loop reads CASSSPGLADSQETQYF. The CDR3 DNA reads as TGTGCCAGCAGCTCTCCGGGACTAGCGGATTCCCAAGAGACCCAGTACTTC.

This clone was seen once. V usage is TRBV18 and J usage is TRBJ2-4; no firm D call. Looked up from germline, CDR1 is KGHSH and CDR2 is LQKENI. V dropped 2 bases and J dropped 15 bases, with 14 bases sitting between them. The CDR3 sequence is 12 residues long. This chain's CDR3 is CASSPDHGEPYF. CDR3 in DNA: TGTGCCAGCTCACCAGATCACGGAGAACCGTACTTC.

V and J are TRBV27 and TRBJ2-7; tentatively, D is TRBD2 (6 bases). The CDR3 has 12 residues. Germline assignment: CDR1 MNHEY and CDR2 SMNVEV (reference sequence). Trimming stripped 3 bases from V and 7 bases from J, with 10 bases between. The CDR3: CASSFWGREQYF. In nucleotides, the CDR3 is TGTGCCAGCAGTTTTTGGGGGAGGGAGCAGTACTTC.

This CDR3 is CASILNTEAFF. As DNA, the CDR3 is TGTGCCAGCATATTAAACACTGAAGCTTTCTTT. This sequence joins TRBV6-5 and TRBJ1-1, with D uncertain. Germline CDR1 is MNHEY and CDR2 is SVGAGI. V dropped 7 bases and J dropped 2 bases, with 5 bases sitting between them. The length of the CDR3 is 11 residues.

The V gene is TRBV5-8, the J gene TRBJ1-2, with TRBD1 matching 8 bases. The V and J ends lost 0 bases and 3 bases, in that order; junction bases with no gene match: 4. This CDR3 spans 15 amino acids. Germline V gene sequence: CDR1 SGHTS, CDR2 YDEGEE. DNA for the CDR3: TGTGCCAGCAGCTTGGTGGACAGGGCCTACTATGGCTACACCTTC. Translation: CASSLVDRAYYGYTF.

The chain has TRBV7-2 and TRBJ2-7; 8 positions agree with TRBD1. V shed 3 bases, J shed 2 bases, and the junction held 12 bases outside the gene matches. This CDR3 comprises 17 residues. Per germline, CDR1 SGHTA and CDR2 FQGNSA. The CDR3 spells CASSFASGGRYAYEQYF. The CDR3 DNA is TGTGCCAGCAGCTTCGCCTCAGGGGGCCGCTATGCCTACGAGCAGTACTTC.

V and J are TRBV19 and TRBJ1-1; D perhaps matches TRBD1 (6 bases). The germline V gene has CDR1 LNHDA and CDR2 SQIVND (reference sequence). The CDR3 extends over 10 amino acids. V was clipped by 9 bases and J by 5 bases, with 7 bases between them. CDR3 nucleotide sequence: TGTGCCAGCCAGGGGACTGAAGCTTTCTTT. This sequence encodes CASQGTEAFF. The full variable domain, with the rest looked up from reference TRBV19 and TRBJ1-1, is DGGITQSPKYLFRKEGQNVTLSCEQNLNHDAMYWYRQDPGQGLRLIYYSQIVNDFQKGDIAEGYSVSREKKESFPLTVTSAQKNPTAFYLCASQGTEAFFGQGTRLTVV.

The chain combines TRBV7-9 with TRBJ2-5; D is unclear. Trimming took 6 bases from V and 3 from J, leaving 5 bases between them. Germline-derived CDR1 and CDR2 are SEHNR and FQNEAQ (reference sequence). CDR3 length: 11 residues. The DNA of the CDR3 is TGTGCCAGCAGTACGAAAGAGACCCAGTACTTC. Residues: CASSTKETQYF. Variable domain in full (rest from reference TRBV7-9 and TRBJ2-5): DTGVSQNPRHKITKRGQNVTFRCDPISEHNRLYWYRQTLGQGPEFLTYFQNEAQLEKSRLLSDRFSAERPKGSFSTLEIQRTEQGDSAMYLCASSTKETQYFGPGTRLLVL.

The gene calls are TRBV6-6 and TRBJ2-5; possible D gene TRBD1, 5 bases. The V end lost 0 bases, the J end lost 3 bases, and 11 bases lay between the germline ends. This CDR3 has 15 residues. Germline V lookup: CDR1 MNHNY, CDR2 SVGAGI (reference sequence). This chain's CDR3 is CASSYSLRVEETQYF. The CDR3 DNA follows: TGTGCCAGCAGTTACTCGCTCAGGGTGGAAGAGACCCAGTACTTC.